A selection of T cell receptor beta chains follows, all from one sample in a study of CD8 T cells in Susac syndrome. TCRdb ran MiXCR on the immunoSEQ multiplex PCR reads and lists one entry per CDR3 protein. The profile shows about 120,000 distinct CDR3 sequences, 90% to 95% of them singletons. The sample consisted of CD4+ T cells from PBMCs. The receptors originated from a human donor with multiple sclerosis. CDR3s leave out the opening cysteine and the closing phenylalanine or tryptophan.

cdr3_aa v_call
ASSSALTSGGNEQF TRBV7-8
ASSVYDSDGYT TRBV9
ASMLGQGPYEQY TRBV28
ASSGIGRGEQY TRBV19
ASSYPIWGEQETQY TRBV6-2/TRBV6-3
AWSVEWLDTQY TRBV30
ASTLDRVNYGYT TRBV19
ASSADASNQPQH TRBV9
ASSYSVGVNYGYT TRBV6-5
ASSLGLGGTRPNEQF TRBV27
SVETTTTGRWTEAF TRBV29-1
SARGGGATEAF TRBV20-1
SARGTGTSGANVLT TRBV20-1
ASSPSDEKLF TRBV18
SVRGAINYGYT TRBV29-1
ASSLAPVDTQY TRBV5-1
ASSLGGGANTGELF TRBV7-8
ASSESLSGDGYT TRBV6-4
ASSTLDRNTEAF TRBV13
ASSLTTGRSPLH TRBV12-3/TRBV12-4
AISELAGGTDTQY TRBV10-3
ASSQRVGSYEQY TRBV23-1